The 12 T cell receptor beta chains below come from one sample, sequenced in a study of blood T cell repertoires in COVID-19. Clones were sequenced by immunoSEQ multiplex PCR, and TCRdb holds only the in-frame ones, with some missing. The sample carries some 330,000 clones, around 90% recorded once. The sample taken for sequencing was PBMCs or T cells enriched from blood (not recorded which). The receptors here all came from a woman aged 25 to 39 who had recovered from COVID-19.

The chain carries TRBV6-2 or TRBV6-3 and TRBJ2-1; 15 positions match TRBD2. The CDR3 length is 18 residues. Germline trimming cut 6 bases from V and 6 bases from J; bases unmatched to any gene: 12. Per the germline V gene, CDR1 is MNHEY and CDR2 is SVGEGT. Written as DNA, the CDR3 is TGTGCCAGCAGCCGACCGGGACTAGCGGGGGGTAATGGCAATGAGCAGTTCTTC. Translation gives CASSRPGLAGGNGNEQFF.

The chain carries TRBV29-1 and TRBJ2-7, with D possibly TRBD2 on 6 matching bases. V lost 5 bases to trimming and J lost 0 bases, with 11 bases between them. The germline V gene encodes CDR1 SQVTM and CDR2 ANQGSEA. This CDR3 spans 13 amino acids. The CDR3 loop is CSVQGGVSYEQYF. The CDR3 DNA reads TGCAGCGTTCAGGGCGGGGTCTCCTACGAGCAGTACTTC.

The rearrangement links TRBV24-1 to TRBJ1-5; 10 bases fit TRBD1. Trimming removed 4 bases from V and 4 bases from J; junction bases left unmatched: 6. This CDR3 is built from 16 residues. Per the germline V gene, CDR1 is KGHDR and CDR2 is SFDVKD. In nucleotides, the CDR3 is TGTGCCACCAGTGACCCCGGGACAGGGGAAAATCAGCCCCAGCATTTT. This sequence encodes CATSDPGTGENQPQHF.

CDR3 residues: CTSSPPQVGGSPYEQYF. Here the CDR3 DNA reads TGCACCAGCAGCCCACCCCAGGTGGGCGGGTCCCCCTACGAGCAGTACTTC. This sequence joins TRBV1 and TRBJ2-7; TRBD2, the D gene given by the table, was not confirmed from the DNA. TRBV1 is described as a pseudogene. The CDR3 has 17 amino acids.

The chain employs TRBV6-5 and TRBJ1-6; 7 bases agree with TRBD1. V dropped 6 bases and J dropped 8; count of bases not matched to a gene: 10. Per the germline V gene, CDR1 is MNHEY and CDR2 is SVGAGI. The CDR3 is made up of 15 amino acids. Here the CDR3 reads CASRRGLDGDSPLHF. The CDR3 DNA reads TGTGCCAGCAGGAGGGGGCTAGACGGGGATTCACCCCTCCACTTT.

CDR3 amino acids: CASRRTGVANEQFF. The CDR3 nucleotides read TGTGCCAGTCGGAGGACAGGGGTGGCCAATGAGCAGTTCTTC. The chain recombines TRBV19 with TRBJ2-1, with 9 bases fitting TRBD1. V lost 8 bases, J lost 6 bases, and 8 bases stayed unmatched. Germline lookup yields CDR1 LNHDA and CDR2 SQIVND (reference sequence). The CDR3 totals 14 residues.

V gene TRBV28 combines with J gene TRBJ1-5; 9 positions match TRBD1. The germline V gene encodes CDR1 MDHEN and CDR2 SYDVKM. V lost 5 bases, J lost 1 base, and 3 bases stayed unmatched. The CDR3 has 15 amino acids. In DNA form, the CDR3 reads TGTGCCAGCAGTCGACAGGGGGTAAGCAATCAGCCCCAGCATTTT. Protein: CASSRQGVSNQPQHF.

This chain connects TRBV12-3 or TRBV12-4 to TRBJ2-7; possible D gene TRBD1, 6 bases. Trimming pared 7 bases from V and 2 bases from J, leaving 12 bases between. This CDR3 is 13 amino acids long. This chain's CDR3 is CASTITGPYEQYF. The CDR3 DNA follows: TGTGCCAGCACCATTACAGGGCCCTACGAGCAGTACTTC.

The chain combines TRBV5-6 with TRBJ2-6, with D tentatively TRBD2 (6 bases). The V and J ends lost 3 bases and 0 bases respectively, with 13 bases between them. This CDR3 has 17 amino acids. Germline V gene sequence: CDR1 SGHDT, CDR2 YYEEEE. CDR3 protein: CASSSRGTFSGANVLTF. Here the CDR3 DNA reads TGTGCCAGCAGCTCTCGGGGGACCTTCTCTGGGGCCAACGTCCTGACTTTC.

The chain recombines TRBV5-1 with TRBJ2-3; no clear D. V was cut by 0 bases and J by 2 bases, with 7 bases left in between. This CDR3 has 14 residues. The V gene's germline CDR1 is SGHRS and CDR2 YFSETQ. CDR3 nucleotide sequence: TGCGCCAGCAGCTTGGAACGAGCCACAGATACGCAGTATTTT. This encodes CASSLERATDTQYF.

The chain links TRBV7-2 to TRBJ1-1; the D gene is possibly TRBD1 (6 bases). Germline lookup yields CDR1 SGHTA and CDR2 FQGNSA. V lost 1 base to trimming and J lost 9 bases, with 9 bases between them. There are 12 residues in the CDR3. Here the CDR3 reads CASSLEDSKAFF. CDR3 DNA sequence: TGTGCCAGCAGCTTAGAGGACAGTAAAGCTTTCTTT. The full variable domain, in which reference TRBV7-2 and TRBJ1-1 provide the parts outside the CDR3, is GAGVSQSPSNKVTEKGKDVELRCDPISGHTALYWYRQSLGQGLEFLIYFQGNSAPDKSGLPSDRFSAERTGGSVSTLTIQRTQQEDSAVYLCASSLEDSKAFFGQGTRLTVV.

Remarks on this clone: Other nucleotide sequences in the sample specify the same CDR3. The rearrangement uses TRBV7-8 and TRBJ2-3; 8 positions match TRBD2. Germline loops: CDR1 SGHVS, CDR2 FQNEAQ. This CDR3 is built from 17 residues. Trimming removed 1 base from V and 2 bases from J; junction bases left unmatched: 8. The CDR3 DNA reads as TGTGCCAGCAGCTTAGGGGCCAGCGGGGGCCTCACAGATACGCAGTATTTT. Amino acids: CASSLGASGGLTDTQYF.